The next 31 T cell receptor beta chains were all read from a single sample in a study of kidney transplant recipient with SARS-CoV-2 infection. MiXCR, applied by TCRdb to the reads, yields one record per CDR3 protein. Altogether fewer than 250,000 distinct CDR3 sequences are present, 29% being singletons, with the ten largest covering 7% to 8%. Source: a blood sample, taken at baseline and on day 111 from a kidney transplant recipient. These receptors came from a male patient in his thirties who had COVID-19 and was a kidney transplant recipient. The T cells may partly be graft donor cells.

This clonotype was seen ten or more times. The genes are TRBV11-2 and TRBJ2-7; D is tentatively TRBD1 or TRBD2 (5 bases each). Trimming shortened V by 7 bases and J by 0 bases, and 13 bases separated the two germline ends. The germline CDR1 and CDR2 sequences are SGHAT and FQNNGV. The CDR3 totals 14 residues. The CDR3 sequence is CASTIRDGSYEQYF. The CDR3 DNA follows: TGTGCCAGCACAATCCGGGACGGCTCCTACGAGCAGTACTTC.

On this clonotype itself: A single base separates this from a much larger clone, so it may be a read error. The chain combines TRBV27 with TRBJ1-2; TRBD1 is a possible D gene (5 bases). From germline, CDR1 is MNHEY and CDR2 SMNVEV (reference sequence). CDR3 length equals 13 residues. V lost 2 bases and J 8 bases, leaving 12 bases between the germline ends. The CDR3 sequence: CASSLRGGRGYTF. CDR3 DNA sequence: TGTGCCAGCAGTTTACGGGGCGGACGGGGCTACACCTTC.

Details on this clonotype: Just one base apart from a much larger clone, this may be a read error. The chain has TRBV6-5 and TRBJ1-4; a possible D gene is TRBD1 (5 bases). The length of the CDR3 is 17 residues. Germline V CDR1 and CDR2: MNHEY, SVGAGI. V lost 5 bases and J 0 bases, leaving 16 bases between the germline ends. DNA for the CDR3: TGTGCCAGCAGTACGGGGCGGTGGAGCGCAACTAATGAAAAACTGTTTTTT. Encoded protein: CASSTGRWSATNEKLFF.

The V call is TRBV2, the J call TRBJ2-1; TRBD2 aligns across 11 bases. Germline-derived CDR1 and CDR2 are SNHLY and FYNNEI. V lost 7 bases, J lost 5 bases, and 7 bases stayed unmatched. This CDR3 spans 15 amino acids. The CDR3 sequence: CASTLGTSGHNEQFF. CDR3 DNA sequence: TGTGCCAGCACCTTAGGGACTAGCGGACACAATGAGCAGTTCTTC.

This clonotype was observed at least ten times. The chain couples TRBV6-2 or TRBV6-3 to TRBJ2-7; TRBD1 agrees at 9 bases. Germline CDR1 MNHEY, CDR2 SVGEGT. V shed 5 bases, J shed 2 bases, and the junction held 13 bases outside the gene matches. This CDR3 region has 17 residues. CDR3 sequence (DNA): TGTGCCAGCAGTCGCCCGCCCTGGGACAGGGATACCTACGAGCAGTACTTC. Translation gives CASSRPPWDRDTYEQYF.

In this sample, this clonotype turned up many times. The rearrangement joins TRBV23-1 to TRBJ2-7, with D perhaps TRBD2 (7 bases). TRBV23-1 has ORF status, its function being uncertain. This CDR3 has 14 residues. Trimming left V 5 bases short and J 0 bases short, with 11 bases between. The CDR3 loop reads CASSLRGPSYEQYF. The CDR3 DNA is TGCGCCAGCAGTTTGCGGGGGCCCTCCTACGAGCAGTACTTC.

There are many counts of this clonotype. V is TRBV4-1 and J is TRBJ1-1; D gene unclear. CDR1 is MGHRA, CDR2 YSYEKL, per germline. V was clipped by 0 bases and J by 0 bases, with 8 bases between them. CDR3 length: 15 residues. CDR3 loop: CASSQDSVMNTEAFF. The DNA of the CDR3 is TGCGCCAGCAGCCAAGATAGCGTCATGAACACTGAAGCTTTCTTT.

This clonotype occurred many times. The chain uses TRBV14 and TRBJ2-7, with D maybe TRBD1 (8 bases). In germline, CDR1 is SGHDN, CDR2 FVKESK. Trimming removed 4 bases from V and 2 bases from J, with 18 bases in between. The CDR3 has 16 residues. CDR3 bases: TGTGCCAGCAGCCCGACAGCGGGACAGGAGACCTACGAGCAGTACTTC. It codes for CASSPTAGQETYEQYF. Full variable domain (rest looked up from reference TRBV14 and TRBJ2-7): EAGVTQFPSHSVIEKGQTVTLRCDPISGHDNLYWYRRVMGKEIKFLLHFVKESKQDESGMPNNRFLAERTGGTYSTLKVQPAELEDSGVYFCASSPTAGQETYEQYFGPGTRLTVT.

This clonotype has only a few counts. The chain is built from TRBV7-8 and TRBJ1-2, with D hard to call. V lost 5 bases to trimming and J lost 4 bases, with 23 bases between them. The CDR3 extends over 17 amino acids. Germline loops: CDR1 SGHVS, CDR2 FQNEAQ. The DNA of the CDR3 is TGTGCCAGCAGCACTAACTCGTTTACCCGAAAGACCTATGGCTACACCTTC. Its protein product is CASSTNSFTRKTYGYTF.

V usage is TRBV28 and J usage is TRBJ1-2, with D possibly matching TRBD1 (5 bases). The germline V and J ends were trimmed by 6 bases and 3 bases, with 17 bases remaining between them. The CDR3 has 15 amino acids. Germline V gene lookup returns CDR1 MDHEN and CDR2 SYDVKM. CDR3 nucleotide sequence: TGTGCCAGCAGACCAACGGTGGGGGGTTACTATGGCTACACCTTC. Its protein product is CASRPTVGGYYGYTF.

This clonotype has ten or more counts. The V call is TRBV5-1, the J call TRBJ2-7; 9 bases are a match to TRBD1. V shed 6 bases, J shed 4 bases, and the junction held 11 bases outside the gene matches. Germline-derived CDR1 and CDR2 are SGHRS and YFSETQ. This CDR3 is 15 amino acids long. The CDR3 loop reads CASTHAVGQGYEQYF. Here the CDR3 DNA reads TGCGCCAGCACCCACGCGGTGGGACAGGGTTACGAGCAGTACTTC.

This chain connects TRBV12-2 to TRBJ1-2. TRBV12-2 is marked as a pseudogene. This CDR3 comprises 17 residues. CDR3 region: CASRAHSTPRKTYGYTF. CDR3 DNA: TGTGCAAGTCGCGCGCATTCGACTCCACGAAAGACCTATGGCTACACCTTC.

This chain joins TRBV19 and TRBJ1-2; D ambiguous. This CDR3 has 17 amino acids. CDR1 is LNHDA, CDR2 SQIVND, per germline (reference sequence). Trimming removed 5 bases from V and 4 bases from J, with 23 bases in between. CDR3 sequence: CASSGNVTNRKTYGYTF. In nucleotides, the CDR3 is TGTGCCAGTAGTGGAAACGTGACAAATCGAAAGACCTATGGCTACACCTTC.

As concerns this clonotype: A much larger clone is a single base away; this may be a read error. The chain is built from TRBV11-2 and TRBJ2-7; the match to TRBD1 covers 7 bases. Germline V gene sequence: CDR1 SGHAT, CDR2 FQNNGV. The CDR3 contains 16 residues. The CDR3 loop is CASSPLLRGPTYERYF. The CDR3 DNA reads TGTGCCAGCAGCCCGCTCTTAAGGGGGCCTACCTACGAGCGGTACTTC.

This clonotype has just a few counts. This chain connects TRBV5-5 to TRBJ2-1; 10 bases are a match to TRBD1. Unmatched junction bases numbered 6, after V lost 2 bases and J lost 10 bases. The CDR3 is 14 amino acids. Germline assignment: CDR1 SGHKS and CDR2 YYEKEE (reference sequence). CDR3 DNA sequence: TGTGCCAGCAGCTTCCGGGACAGGGGAAAGGAGCAGTTCTTC. Encoded protein: CASSFRDRGKEQFF.

A note on this clonotype: An end of the junction differs from the germline gene, which may be a read error. The V and J genes are TRBV24-1 and TRBJ2-3, with 8 bases identical to TRBD2. This CDR3 has 20 amino acids. Germline CDR1 is KGHDR and CDR2 is SFDVKD. CDR3 in DNA: TGTGCCACCAGTGATTTATATGGTAGCGGGAAAGTAACTAGCACAGATAGGCAGTATTTT. It yields the protein CATSDLYGSGKVTSTDRQYF.

In this sample, this clonotype turned up many times. The V gene is TRBV5-5, the J gene TRBJ2-1, with D tentatively TRBD2 (5 bases). The CDR3 covers 12 residues. CDR1 is SGHKS, CDR2 YYEKEE, per germline (reference sequence). V lost 3 bases, J lost 10 bases, and 11 bases lay in between. CDR3 protein: CASSYGLSEQFF. CDR3 in DNA: TGTGCCAGCAGCTACGGACTCTCCGAGCAGTTCTTC.

This clonotype came up many times. This rearrangement joins TRBV29-1 to TRBJ1-3, with D perhaps matching TRBD1 (5 bases). The CDR3 spans 14 residues. From germline, CDR1 is SQVTM and CDR2 ANQGSEA. Deletions cut 6 bases from V and 2 bases from J, with 14 bases between. The CDR3 protein is CSVTGSRAGNTIYF. The DNA for the CDR3 is TGCAGCGTGACGGGATCCAGGGCTGGAAACACCATATATTTT.

Points on this clonotype: This may be a read error: a much more frequent sequence differs by one nucleotide. The DNA of the CDR3 is TGTGTCAGCAGCGTGTTGCCCAGAGACGGAAAGACCTATGGCTACACCTTC. Its translation is CVSSVLPRDGKTYGYTF. This chain uses TRBV7-2 with TRBJ1-2; D gene unclear. Germline lookup yields CDR1 SGHTA and CDR2 FQGNSA. The CDR3 totals 17 residues.

This clonotype has a count of ten or more. The chain couples TRBV25-1 to TRBJ1-4; tentative D call: TRBD1 (5 bases). The germline V gene encodes CDR1 MGHDK and CDR2 SYGVNS. V lost 1 base and J 4 bases, leaving 10 bases between the germline ends. The CDR3 consists of 15 residues. In DNA form, the CDR3 reads TGTGCCAGCAGTGAATGGGGGTCAAATAATGAAAAACTGTTTTTT. Amino acid sequence: CASSEWGSNNEKLFF.

This clonotype appeared a few times. A read error is possible here, since a much larger clone lies one base away. The chain has TRBV7-1 and TRBJ1-2; D ambiguous. TRBV7-1 is annotated as an ORF whose role is uncertain. The V gene lost 4 bases and the J gene lost 4 bases, with 22 bases spanning the gap. The CDR3 sequence is 17 residues long. CDR3 coding DNA: TGTGCCAGCAGCTGGTCGAGTCACGAGGGAAAGACCTATGGCTACACCTTC. This sequence encodes CASSWSSHEGKTYGYTF.

Points on this clonotype: Given a much more abundant clone one base away, this may be a read error. This chain joins TRBV25-1 and TRBJ1-2; 8 bases are a match to TRBD1. This CDR3 is built from 16 residues. CDR1 and CDR2 (germline): MGHDK, SYGVNS. CDR3: CASSGSRDRPNYGHTF. The CDR3 DNA reads TGTGCCAGCAGTGGGTCCAGGGACAGGCCTAACTATGGCCACACCTTC.

There are many counts of this clonotype. The chain uses TRBV30 and TRBJ2-1, with D uncertain. Per germline, CDR1 GTSNPN and CDR2 SVGIG (reference sequence). The CDR3 spans 13 residues. The V gene lost 1 base and the J gene lost 3 bases, with 7 bases spanning the gap. The CDR3 loop reads CAWSGADYNEQFF. As DNA, the CDR3 is TGTGCCTGGAGTGGGGCAGACTACAATGAGCAGTTCTTC. The full variable domain, rest sourced from reference TRBV30 and TRBJ2-1, is SQTIHQWPATLVQPVGSPLSLECTVEGTSNPNLYWYRQAAGRGLQLLFYSVGIGQISSEVPQNLSASRPQDRQFILSSKKLLLSDSGFYLCAWSGADYNEQFFGPGTRLTVL.

This clonotype turned up a few times. A read error is possible here, since a much larger clone lies one base away. J is TRBJ1-2 and V is TRBV7-9, with unresolved D. In germline, CDR1 is SEHNR, CDR2 FQNEAQ (reference sequence). The CDR3 length is 17 residues. V was trimmed by 5 bases and J by 4 bases, leaving 23 bases between them. In DNA form, the CDR3 reads TGTGCCAGCAGCGTAAGACGATACCATGGAAAGACCTATGGCTACACCTTC. This translates into CASSVRRYHGKTYGYTF. Full variable domain (outside the CDR3, taken from reference TRBV7-9 and TRBJ1-2): DTGVSQNPRHKITKRGQNVTFRCDPISEHNRLYWYRQTLGQGPEFLTYFQNEAQLEKSRLLSDRFSAERPKGSFSTLEIQRTEQGDSAMYLCASSVRRYHGKTYGYTFGSGTRLTVV.

The chain has TRBV20-1 and TRBJ1-1; D gene uncertain. With 1 base removed from V and 1 base from J, the gap between germline ends came to 7 bases. CDR1 is DFQATT, CDR2 SNEGSKA, per germline (reference sequence). This CDR3 comprises 13 residues. CDR3 loop: CSARVAANTEAFF. CDR3 coding DNA: TGCAGTGCTAGAGTGGCAGCGAACACTGAAGCTTTCTTT.

In its sample, this clonotype was seen many times. The J gene is TRBJ1-2, the V gene TRBV11-1; D is undetermined. This CDR3 has 17 residues. V shed 5 bases and J shed 4 bases, with 23 bases lying between them. Germline values: CDR1 SGHAT, CDR2 FQDESV (reference sequence). The CDR3 coding sequence is TGTGCCAGCAGCCAGAGTTATAAGGCTGGAAAGACCTATGGCTACACCTTC. It translates to CASSQSYKAGKTYGYTF.

With respect to this clonotype: This may stem from a read error, because a much larger clone lies one nucleotide away. The rearrangement joins TRBV19 to TRBJ2-7; D not certain. CDR1 is LNHDA and CDR2 is SQIVND in the germline V gene (reference sequence). This CDR3 is built from 11 residues. The CDR3 region has the DNA TGTGCCTGTAGTAATTTATACGAGCAGTACTTC. Translating gives CACSNLYEQYF.

This clonotype was observed at least ten times. This chain links TRBV28 with TRBJ2-4; TRBD2 might be the D (5 bases). The J call may be in error: the DNA end matches TRBJ2-7 better. Per the germline V gene, CDR1 is MDHEN and CDR2 is SYDVKM. The CDR3 consists of 13 residues. CDR3 sequence (DNA): TGTGCCAGCAGTTTGGAGGACCACTACGAGCAGTACTTC. This gives the protein CASSLEDHYEQYF.

This clonotype was seen at least ten times. This chain uses TRBV6-1 with TRBJ1-2; D is unresolved. The CDR3 has 17 residues. Trimming removed 5 bases at V and 4 bases at J, with 23 bases between. Germline loops: CDR1 MNHNS, CDR2 SASEGT. The CDR3 sequence: CASSNRPSMRKTYGYTF. The CDR3 DNA follows: TGTGCCAGCAGTAACAGACCCTCTATGCGAAAGACCTATGGCTACACCTTC.

With regard to this clonotype: Just one base apart from a much larger clone, this may be a read error. The V call is TRBV21-1, the J call TRBJ2-3. TRBV21-1 constitutes a pseudogene. The CDR3 spans 17 residues. CDR3: CASSILVATVTQDTQYF. The CDR3 bases are TGTGCCAGCAGTATATTGGTAGCTACAGTCACGCAAGATACGCAGTATTTT.

As concerns this clonotype: A much larger clone differs by one base, so this may be a read error. The chain combines TRBV25-1 with TRBJ1-2; D unresolved. Germline V lookup: CDR1 MGHDK, CDR2 SYGVNS. The CDR3 extends over 17 amino acids. The CDR3 region is CAGSQDTELGKTYGYTF. The CDR3 DNA follows: TGTGCCGGCAGTCAAGACACAGAACTGGGAAAGACCTATGGCTACACCTTC.